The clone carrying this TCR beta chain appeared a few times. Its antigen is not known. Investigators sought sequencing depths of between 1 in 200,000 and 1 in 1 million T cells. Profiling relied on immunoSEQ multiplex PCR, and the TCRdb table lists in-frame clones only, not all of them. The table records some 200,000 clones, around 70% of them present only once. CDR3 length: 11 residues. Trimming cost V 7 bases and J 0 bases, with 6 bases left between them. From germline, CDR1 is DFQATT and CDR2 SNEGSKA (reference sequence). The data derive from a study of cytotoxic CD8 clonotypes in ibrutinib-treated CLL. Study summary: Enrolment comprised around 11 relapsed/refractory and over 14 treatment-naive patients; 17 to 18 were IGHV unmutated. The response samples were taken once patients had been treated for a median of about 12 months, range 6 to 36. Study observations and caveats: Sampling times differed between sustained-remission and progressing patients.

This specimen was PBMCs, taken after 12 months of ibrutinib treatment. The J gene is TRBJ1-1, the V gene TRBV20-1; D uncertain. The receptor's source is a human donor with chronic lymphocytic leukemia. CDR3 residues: CSGLLNTEAFF. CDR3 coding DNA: TGCAGTGGCCTACTGAACACTGAAGCTTTCTTT.